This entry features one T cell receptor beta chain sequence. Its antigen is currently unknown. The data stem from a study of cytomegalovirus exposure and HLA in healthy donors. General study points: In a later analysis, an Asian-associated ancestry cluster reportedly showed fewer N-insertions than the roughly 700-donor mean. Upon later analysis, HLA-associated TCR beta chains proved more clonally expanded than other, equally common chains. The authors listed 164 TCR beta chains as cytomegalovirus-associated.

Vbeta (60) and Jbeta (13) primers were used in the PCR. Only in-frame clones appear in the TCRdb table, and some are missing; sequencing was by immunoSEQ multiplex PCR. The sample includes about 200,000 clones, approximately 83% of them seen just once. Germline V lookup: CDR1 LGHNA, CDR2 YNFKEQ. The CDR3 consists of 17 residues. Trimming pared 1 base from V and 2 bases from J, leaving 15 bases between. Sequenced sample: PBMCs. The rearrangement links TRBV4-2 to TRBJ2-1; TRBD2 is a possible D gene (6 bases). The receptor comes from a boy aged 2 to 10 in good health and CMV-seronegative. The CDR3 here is CASSQVWDSFPYNEQFF. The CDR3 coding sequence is TGTGCCAGCAGCCAAGTGTGGGACTCCTTCCCCTACAATGAGCAGTTCTTC.